This T cell receptor (beta chain) was identified during a study of cytomegalovirus exposure and HLA in healthy donors. The CDR3 runs to 13 residues. Trimming left V 6 bases short and J 3 bases short, with 11 bases between. Germline V gives CDR1 WSHSY, CDR2 SAAADI. Details on this clone: Its antigen is still unknown.

General study results and limits: Association of about 17,000 TCR beta sequences with HLA alleles was found at 0.05 false discovery rate in a later analysis.

With 60 Vbeta and 13 Jbeta primers, the PCR was carried out. The method was immunoSEQ multiplex PCR; TCRdb's version includes in-frame clones alone and lacks a portion of them. The sample comprises 75,000 to 90,000 clones, around 77% of which are singletons, and around 3.4% rests with the top ten. This clonotype was obtained from a man between 45 and 60 years old in good health and CMV-seronegative. The genes are TRBV10-2 and TRBJ1-1; D possibly corresponds to TRBD1 (6 bases). Material: PBMCs. CDR3 residues: CASSRTVYTEAFF. For the CDR3, the DNA is TGCGCCAGCAGCCGGACAGTATACACTGAAGCTTTCTTT.